Below are 15 T cell receptor beta chains sequenced from a single sample in a study of T cells in Graves' hyperthyroidism and ophthalmopathy. RNA transcripts served as the template for amplifying TCR beta CDR3 regions. The HTBI primer set was used in a first-round RT-PCR of the TCR CDR3. MiXCR, run by TCRdb on the multiplex PCR reads, gives a single entry per CDR3 protein. The data show a few hundred thousand distinct CDR3 sequences, around 16% seen once. Sequencing was carried out using blood. The source is a woman aged 18 to 35 with Graves' hyperthyroidism that later progressed to Graves' ophthalmopathy.

The sample holds a few counts of this clonotype. The chain employs TRBV6-1 and TRBJ2-1; possibly TRBD1 or TRBD2 for D (5 bases each). The CDR3 spans 15 residues. V lost 7 bases to trimming and J lost 0 bases, with 13 bases between them. Germline V gene data show CDR1 as MNHNS and CDR2 as SASEGT. CDR3 residues: CASNGDGTSYNEQFF. As DNA, the CDR3 is TGTGCCAGCAATGGCGATGGGACCTCCTACAATGAGCAGTTCTTC.

This clonotype came up many times. The CDR3 DNA follows: TGTGCCAGCAGCCCTGGATGGGGCGGCCCAGATACGCAGTATTTT. Amino acids: CASSPGWGGPDTQYF. The chain has TRBV11-2 and TRBJ2-3; D is possibly TRBD1 (5 bases). V lost 5 bases and J lost 4, with 16 bases in between. The CDR3 runs to 15 residues. The germline gives CDR1 SGHAT, CDR2 FQNNGV. The full variable domain, with the rest looked up from reference TRBV11-2 and TRBJ2-3, is EAGVAQSPRYKIIEKRQSVAFWCNPISGHATLYWYQQILGQGPKLLIQFQNNGVVDDSQLPKDRFSAERLKGVDSTLKIQPAKLEDSAVYLCASSPGWGGPDTQYFGPGTRLTVL.

The V gene is TRBV28, the J gene TRBJ1-6; weak D call: TRBD1 (5 bases). Per germline, CDR1 MDHEN and CDR2 SYDVKM. The CDR3 loop spans 15 amino acids. The V end was cut by 5 bases, the J end by 9 bases, with 17 bases between. The CDR3 sequence: CASSVQGRPGSPLHF. CDR3 in DNA: TGTGCCAGCAGTGTTCAGGGACGTCCTGGTTCACCCCTCCACTTT.

This clonotype appeared many times. The chain couples TRBV27 to TRBJ2-1; 7 nucleotides match TRBD2. V shed 6 bases and J 2 bases; nucleotides not matched to a gene: 13. This CDR3 has 17 residues. Per germline, CDR1 MNHEY and CDR2 SMNVEV (reference sequence). The CDR3 bases are TGTGCCAGCAGCCAAACCACGTCCGGGAGGCCCTACAATGAGCAGTTCTTC. Translated: CASSQTTSGRPYNEQFF.

There are many counts of this clonotype. The CDR3 protein is CASGSGATNEKLFF. In nucleotides, the CDR3 is TGTGCCAGCGGGTCGGGAGCAACTAATGAAAAACTGTTTTTT. The gene calls are TRBV27 and TRBJ1-4; D is unresolved. The CDR3 is made up of 14 amino acids. Trimming took 8 bases from V and 0 from J, leaving 10 bases between them. Germline loops: CDR1 MNHEY, CDR2 SMNVEV (reference sequence). Supplemented by reference TRBV27 and TRBJ1-4, the full variable domain reads EAQVTQNPRYLITVTGKKLTVTCSQNMNHEYMSWYRQDPGLGLRQIYYSMNVEVTDKGDVPEGYKVSRKEKRNFPLILESPSPNQTSLYFCASGSGATNEKLFFGSGTQLSVL.

The rearrangement joins TRBV12-3 or TRBV12-4 to TRBJ2-7; 9 nucleotides align to TRBD1. The CDR3 is 14 amino acids. The trim removed 6 bases at V and 1 base at J, leaving 4 bases unmatched. CDR3 region: CASRLQGASYEQYF. The CDR3 DNA is TGTGCCAGCAGACTACAGGGGGCTTCCTACGAGCAGTACTTC.

This clonotype was counted at least ten times. The CDR3, as DNA: TGTGCCAGCAGTTATTCATCTACGGGGGACGAGCAGTACTTC. It translates to CASSYSSTGDEQYF. The rearrangement joins TRBV28 to TRBJ2-7, with a tentative D call TRBD2 (6 bases). Looked up from germline, CDR1 is MDHEN and CDR2 is SYDVKM. This CDR3 spans 14 amino acids. V gave up 4 bases and J gave up 5 bases, with 15 bases separating them.

The table lists this clonotype with many counts. V usage is TRBV28 and J usage is TRBJ2-5; D possibly corresponds to TRBD2 (6 bases). CDR3 length: 15 amino acids. V lost 2 bases, J lost 1 base, and 11 bases lay in between. CDR1 is MDHEN, CDR2 SYDVKM, per germline. In DNA form, the CDR3 reads TGTGCCAGCAGTTTAGTTCCAGCGGGCCAAGAGACCCAGTACTTC. Protein: CASSLVPAGQETQYF.

This clonotype was seen repeatedly, ten times or more. CDR3 loop: CASSFGLAGGPMTYEQYF. The CDR3, as DNA: TGTGCCAGCAGTTTCGGACTAGCGGGAGGGCCAATGACCTACGAGCAGTACTTC. V gene TRBV12-3 or TRBV12-4 combines with J gene TRBJ2-7; 15 nucleotides align to TRBD2. The CDR3 sequence is 18 residues long. Trimming at V came to 3 bases and at J to 2 bases, leaving 8 bases not matched to a gene.

This chain joins TRBV6-2 or TRBV6-3 and TRBJ2-3; no clear D. Germline CDR1 reads MNHEY; CDR2 reads SVGEGT. V was cut by 2 bases and J by 2 bases, with 11 bases left in between. This CDR3 is built from 15 residues. The DNA for the CDR3 is TGTGCCAGCAGTTACAACTTAAGGGCCACAGATACGCAGTATTTT. Encoded protein: CASSYNLRATDTQYF.

The table lists this clonotype with many counts. The chain employs TRBV2 and TRBJ2-7; D is perhaps TRBD2 (5 bases). V was cut by 6 bases and J by 5 bases, with 17 bases left in between. Germline assignment: CDR1 SNHLY and CDR2 FYNNEI. The CDR3 extends over 14 amino acids. CDR3 sequence reads: CASSDDYGSHEQYF. The DNA of the CDR3 is TGTGCCAGCAGCGATGACTATGGGTCGCACGAGCAGTACTTC. Combining the CDR3 with reference TRBV2 and TRBJ2-7 gives the whole variable domain EPEVTQTPSHQVTQMGQEVILRCVPISNHLYFYWYRQILGQKVEFLVSFYNNEISEKSEIFDDQFSVERPDGSNFTLKIRSTKLEDSAMYFCASSDDYGSHEQYFGPGTRLTVT.

This clonotype was recorded a few times. The V gene is TRBV20-1, the J gene TRBJ2-1; no clear D. CDR1 DFQATT and CDR2 SNEGSKA come from the germline V gene (reference sequence). The CDR3 is 14 amino acids. V shed 6 bases and J shed 0 bases, with 12 bases lying between them. CDR3 region: CSASWVSSYNEQFF. The CDR3 coding sequence is TGCAGTGCCTCCTGGGTGTCCTCCTACAATGAGCAGTTCTTC.

In its sample, this clonotype was seen many times. This chain links TRBV7-2 with TRBJ2-3; D may correspond to TRBD1 or TRBD2 (5 bases each). Trimming took 5 bases from V and 8 from J, leaving 14 bases between them. Germline CDR1 reads SGHTA; CDR2 reads FQGNSA. This CDR3 is built from 13 residues. CDR3 loop: CASSVEMRGTQYF. The DNA of the CDR3 is TGTGCCAGCAGCGTCGAGATGAGGGGTACGCAGTATTTT.

The V gene is TRBV4-2, the J gene TRBJ2-1, with D possibly being TRBD2 (6 bases). Trimming removed 4 bases from V and 8 bases from J, with 18 bases in between. The CDR3 totals 15 residues. CDR1 is LGHNA and CDR2 is YNFKEQ in the germline V gene. The DNA for the CDR3 is TGTGCCAGCAGCCTGAACGGAGGGGATATCGATGAGCAGTTCTTC. This encodes CASSLNGGDIDEQFF.

The rearrangement uses TRBV5-4 and TRBJ2-1; 10 nucleotides align to TRBD2. This CDR3 spans 15 amino acids. CDR1 and CDR2 (germline): SGHNT, YYREEE (reference sequence). Trimming removed 0 bases from V and 7 bases from J; junction bases left unmatched: 4. The CDR3 sequence is CASSLESGRANEQFF. The CDR3 DNA reads as TGTGCCAGCAGCTTGGAAAGCGGGAGGGCGAATGAGCAGTTCTTC.